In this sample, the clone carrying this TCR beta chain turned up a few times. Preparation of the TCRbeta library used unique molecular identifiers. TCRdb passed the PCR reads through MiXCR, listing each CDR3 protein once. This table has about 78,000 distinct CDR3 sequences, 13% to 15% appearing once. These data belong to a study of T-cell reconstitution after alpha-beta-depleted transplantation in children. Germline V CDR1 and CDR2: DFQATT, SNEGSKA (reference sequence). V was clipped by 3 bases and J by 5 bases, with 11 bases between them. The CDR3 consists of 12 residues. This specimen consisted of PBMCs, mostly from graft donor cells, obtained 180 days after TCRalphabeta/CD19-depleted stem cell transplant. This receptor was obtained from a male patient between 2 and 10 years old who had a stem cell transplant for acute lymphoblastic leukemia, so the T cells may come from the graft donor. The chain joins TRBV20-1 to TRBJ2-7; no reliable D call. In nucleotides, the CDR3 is TGCAGTGCTAGGACCCTAGTCAACGAGCAGTACTTC. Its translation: CSARTLVNEQYF.